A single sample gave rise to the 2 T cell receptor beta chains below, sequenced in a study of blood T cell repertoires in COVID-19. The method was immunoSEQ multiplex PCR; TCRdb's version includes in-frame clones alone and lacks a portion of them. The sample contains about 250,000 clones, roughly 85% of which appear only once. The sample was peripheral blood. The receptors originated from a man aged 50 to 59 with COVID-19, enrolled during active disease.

The CDR3 reads CASSPPAGGIDTQYF. Here the CDR3 DNA reads TGTGCCAGCAGCCCCCCAGCGGGGGGGATAGATACGCAGTATTTT. The chain couples TRBV7-9 to TRBJ2-3; 10 bases match TRBD2. The V segment lost 5 bases and the J segment 5 bases; nucleotides outside the gene matches: 7. From germline, CDR1 is SEHNR and CDR2 FQNEAQ (reference sequence). This CDR3 is 15 amino acids long.

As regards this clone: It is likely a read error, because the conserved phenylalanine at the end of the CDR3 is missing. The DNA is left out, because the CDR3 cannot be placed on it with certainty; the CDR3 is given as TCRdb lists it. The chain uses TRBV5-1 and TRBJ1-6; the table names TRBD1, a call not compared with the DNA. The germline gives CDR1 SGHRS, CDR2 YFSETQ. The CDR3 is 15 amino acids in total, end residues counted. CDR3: CASSPGAGLPVPFAV.